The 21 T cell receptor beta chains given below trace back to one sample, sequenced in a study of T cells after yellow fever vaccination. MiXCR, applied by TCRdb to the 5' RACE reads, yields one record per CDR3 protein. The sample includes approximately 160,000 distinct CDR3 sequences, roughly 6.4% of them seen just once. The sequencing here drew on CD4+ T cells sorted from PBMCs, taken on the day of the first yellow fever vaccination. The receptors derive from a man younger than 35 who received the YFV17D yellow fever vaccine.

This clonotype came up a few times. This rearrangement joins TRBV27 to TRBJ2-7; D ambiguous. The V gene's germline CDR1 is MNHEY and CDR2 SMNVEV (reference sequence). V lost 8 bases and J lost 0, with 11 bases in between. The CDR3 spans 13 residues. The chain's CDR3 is CASAGGPSYEQYF. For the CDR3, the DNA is TGTGCCAGCGCAGGCGGCCCCTCCTACGAGCAGTACTTC.

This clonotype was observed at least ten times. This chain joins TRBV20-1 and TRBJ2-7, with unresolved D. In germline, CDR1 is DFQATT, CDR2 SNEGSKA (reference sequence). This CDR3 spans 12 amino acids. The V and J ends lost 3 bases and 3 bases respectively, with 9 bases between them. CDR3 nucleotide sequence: TGCAGTGCTAGGGCCCCCGGCTACGAGCAGTACTTC. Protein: CSARAPGYEQYF.

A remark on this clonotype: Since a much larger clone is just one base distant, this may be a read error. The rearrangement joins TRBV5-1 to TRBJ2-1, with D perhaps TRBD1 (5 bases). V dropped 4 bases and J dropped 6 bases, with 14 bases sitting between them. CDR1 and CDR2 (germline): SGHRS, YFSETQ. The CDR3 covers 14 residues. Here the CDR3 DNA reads TGCGCCAGCAGCCCCCAGACAGCCCCCAATGAGCAGTTCTTC. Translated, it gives CASSPQTAPNEQFF.

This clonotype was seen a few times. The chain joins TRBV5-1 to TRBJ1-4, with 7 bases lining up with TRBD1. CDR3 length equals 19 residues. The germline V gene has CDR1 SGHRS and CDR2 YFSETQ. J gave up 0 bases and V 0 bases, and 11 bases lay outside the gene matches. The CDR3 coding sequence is TGCGCCAGCAGCTTGGTGGGGGCGACGACAGGGTCAACTAATGAAAAACTGTTTTTT. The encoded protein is CASSLVGATTGSTNEKLFF.

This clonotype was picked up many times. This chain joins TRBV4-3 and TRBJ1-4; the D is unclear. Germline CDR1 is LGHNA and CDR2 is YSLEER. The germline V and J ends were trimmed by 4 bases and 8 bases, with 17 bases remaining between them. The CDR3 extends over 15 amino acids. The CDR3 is CASSPNMGLGEKLFF. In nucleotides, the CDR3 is TGCGCCAGCAGCCCAAATATGGGGTTGGGGGAAAAACTGTTTTTT.

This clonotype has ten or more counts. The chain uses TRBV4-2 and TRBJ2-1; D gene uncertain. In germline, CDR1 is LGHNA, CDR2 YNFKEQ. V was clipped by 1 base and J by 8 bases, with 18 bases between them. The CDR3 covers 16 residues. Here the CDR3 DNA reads TGTGCCAGCAGCCAAGCCCAGGACGGAGTAATGGATGAGCAGTTCTTC. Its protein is CASSQAQDGVMDEQFF.

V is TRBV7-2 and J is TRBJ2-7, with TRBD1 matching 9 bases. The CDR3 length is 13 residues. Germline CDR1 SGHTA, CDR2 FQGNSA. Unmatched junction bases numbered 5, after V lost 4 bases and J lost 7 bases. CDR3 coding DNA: TGTGCCAGCAGCTCGAACAGGGGGCTTGAGCAGTACGTC. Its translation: CASSSNRGLEQYV.

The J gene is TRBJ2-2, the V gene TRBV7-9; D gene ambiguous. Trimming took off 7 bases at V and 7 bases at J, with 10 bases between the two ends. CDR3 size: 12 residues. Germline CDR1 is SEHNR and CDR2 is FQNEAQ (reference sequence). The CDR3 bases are TGTGCCAGCAACACCCAGGTCGGGGAGCTGTTTTTT. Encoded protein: CASNTQVGELFF.

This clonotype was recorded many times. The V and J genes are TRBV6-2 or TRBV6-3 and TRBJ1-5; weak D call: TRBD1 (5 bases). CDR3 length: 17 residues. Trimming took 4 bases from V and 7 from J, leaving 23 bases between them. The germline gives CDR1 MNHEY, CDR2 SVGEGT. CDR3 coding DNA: TGTGCCAGCAGTTGGAGCCATGGGACGGCTTACGGACAGCCCCAGCATTTT. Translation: CASSWSHGTAYGQPQHF.

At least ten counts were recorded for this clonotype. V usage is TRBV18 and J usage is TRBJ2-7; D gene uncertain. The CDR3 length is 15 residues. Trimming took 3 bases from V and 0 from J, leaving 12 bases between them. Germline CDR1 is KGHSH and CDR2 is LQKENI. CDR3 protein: CASSPGTSNSYEQYF. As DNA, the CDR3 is TGTGCCAGCTCACCTGGAACCTCAAACTCCTACGAGCAGTACTTC.

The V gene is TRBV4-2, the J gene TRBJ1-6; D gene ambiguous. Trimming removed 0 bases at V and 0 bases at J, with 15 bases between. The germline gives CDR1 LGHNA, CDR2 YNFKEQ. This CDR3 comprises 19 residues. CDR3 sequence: CASSQDPAHFSSYNSPLHF. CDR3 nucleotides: TGTGCCAGCAGCCAAGATCCGGCCCATTTCAGCTCCTATAATTCACCCCTCCACTTT.

CDR3 residues: CASSVGGGSNEQFF. The CDR3 DNA is TGTGCCAGCAGCGTCGGGGGGGGGTCCAATGAGCAGTTCTTC. The chain combines TRBV28 with TRBJ2-1; the match to TRBD2 covers 8 bases. Germline CDR1 MDHEN, CDR2 SYDVKM. The trim removed 6 bases at V and 6 bases at J, leaving 7 bases unmatched. The CDR3 has 14 residues. Drawing the rest from reference TRBV28 and TRBJ2-1, the complete variable domain is DVKVTQSSRYLVKRTGEKVFLECVQDMDHENMFWYRQDPGLGLRLIYFSYDVKMKEKGDIPEGYSVSREKKERFSLILESASTNQTSMYLCASSVGGGSNEQFFGPGTRLTVL.

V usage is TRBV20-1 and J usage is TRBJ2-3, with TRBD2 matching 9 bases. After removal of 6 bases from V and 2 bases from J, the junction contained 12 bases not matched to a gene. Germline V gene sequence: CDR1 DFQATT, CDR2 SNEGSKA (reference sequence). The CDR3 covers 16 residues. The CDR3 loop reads CSAPREAGGYTDTQYF. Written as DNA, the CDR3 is TGCAGTGCCCCACGGGAAGCGGGGGGATACACAGATACGCAGTATTTT.

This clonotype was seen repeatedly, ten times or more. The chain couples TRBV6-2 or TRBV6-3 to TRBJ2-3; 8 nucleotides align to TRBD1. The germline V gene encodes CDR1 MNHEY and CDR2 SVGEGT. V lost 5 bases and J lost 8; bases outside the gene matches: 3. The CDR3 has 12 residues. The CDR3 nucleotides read TGTGCCAGCAGTCAAGGACAGGGTACGCAGTATTTT. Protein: CASSQGQGTQYF.

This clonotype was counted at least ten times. CDR3 sequence (DNA): TGTGCCAGCAGAAAAACGGGGGGGGATACGCAGTATTTT. It encodes CASRKTGGDTQYF. The chain recombines TRBV7-9 with TRBJ2-3, with 8 bases lining up with TRBD2. Trimming took 6 bases from V and 6 from J; bases not matched to a gene: 5. The germline V gene has CDR1 SEHNR and CDR2 FQNEAQ (reference sequence). The CDR3 loop spans 13 amino acids. Filled out from reference TRBV7-9 and TRBJ2-3, the complete variable domain reads DTGVSQNPRHKITKRGQNVTFRCDPISEHNRLYWYRQTLGQGPEFLTYFQNEAQLEKSRLLSDRFSAERPKGSFSTLEIQRTEQGDSAMYLCASRKTGGDTQYFGPGTRLTVL.

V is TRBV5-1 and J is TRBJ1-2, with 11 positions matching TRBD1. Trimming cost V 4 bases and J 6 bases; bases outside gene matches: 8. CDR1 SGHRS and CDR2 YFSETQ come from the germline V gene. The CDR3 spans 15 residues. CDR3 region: CASSTEGTGGHGYTF. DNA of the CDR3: TGCGCCAGCAGCACGGAGGGGACAGGGGGTCATGGCTACACCTTC.

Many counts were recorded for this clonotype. The CDR3 sequence is CASLKTSGGANEQFF. For the CDR3, the DNA is TGTGCCAGCCTTAAAACTAGCGGGGGGGCTAATGAGCAGTTCTTC. V is TRBV25-1 and J is TRBJ2-1; 13 bases align to TRBD2. The CDR3 loop spans 15 amino acids. The junction had 8 bases not matched to a gene; V was cut back by 8 bases and J by 7 bases. Germline-derived CDR1 and CDR2 are MGHDK and SYGVNS. The variable domain in full, with the rest retrieved from reference TRBV25-1 and TRBJ2-1, is EADIYQTPRYLVIGTGKKITLECSQTMGHDKMYWYQQDPGMELHLIHYSYGVNSTEKGDLSSESTVSRIRTEHFPLTLESARPSHTSQYLCASLKTSGGANEQFFGPGTRLTVL.

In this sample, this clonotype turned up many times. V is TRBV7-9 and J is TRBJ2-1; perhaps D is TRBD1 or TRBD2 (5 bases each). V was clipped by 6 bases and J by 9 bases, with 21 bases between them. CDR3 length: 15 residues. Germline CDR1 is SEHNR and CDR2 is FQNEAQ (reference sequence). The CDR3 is CASSGRGVVGGEQFF. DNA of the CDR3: TGTGCCAGCAGTGGACGAGGGGTAGTCGGAGGTGAGCAGTTCTTC.

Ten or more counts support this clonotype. Here the CDR3 reads CASSLIRTSGGDTDTQYF. As DNA, the CDR3 is TGTGCCAGCAGCCTGATCCGGACTAGCGGGGGGGACACAGATACGCAGTATTTT. This chain links TRBV4-2 with TRBJ2-3; 15 bases fit TRBD2. Germline CDR1 LGHNA, CDR2 YNFKEQ. The CDR3 is 18 residues long. The V gene end was trimmed by 4 bases and the J gene end by 2 bases; junction bases not matched to a gene: 7.

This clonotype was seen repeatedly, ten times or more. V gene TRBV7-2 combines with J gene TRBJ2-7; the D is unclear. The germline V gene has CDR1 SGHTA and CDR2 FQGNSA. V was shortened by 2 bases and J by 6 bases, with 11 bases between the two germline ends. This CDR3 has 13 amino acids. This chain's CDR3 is CASSLSLGSEQYF. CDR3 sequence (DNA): TGTGCCAGCAGCTTATCCTTGGGGTCCGAGCAGTACTTC.

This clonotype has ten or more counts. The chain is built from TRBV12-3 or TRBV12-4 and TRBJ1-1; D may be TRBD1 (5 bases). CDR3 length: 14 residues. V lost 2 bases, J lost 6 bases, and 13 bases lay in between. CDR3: CASSLTGGGPEAFF. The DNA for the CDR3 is TGTGCCAGCAGTTTAACGGGGGGAGGACCTGAAGCTTTCTTT.